Listed below are T cell receptor beta chains from one sample, sequenced in a study of T cell clones after liver transplantation. Some clones are missing from TCRdb's copy, which holds only in-frame ones; the method was immunoSEQ multiplex PCR. The sample has over 70,000 clones, roughly 80% seen once. Sequencing used CD4+ T cells from blood, obtained 12 months after liver transplant. These receptors were collected from a human patient who received a liver transplant. The T cells may partly be graft donor cells. CDR3s include the opening cysteine and the closing phenylalanine or tryptophan. Fields, in order: V gene, J gene, D gene, clone size, CDR3 protein, CDR3 DNA. The D gene is left open where the match is weak. Not every row has a clone size; where given, it reads once, few, many or a size class.

>TRBV5-4|TRBJ1-5|TRBD1|-
CASSYGTGSNQPQHF
TGTGCCAGCAGCTATGGGACAGGCAGCAATCAGCCCCAGCATTTT
>TRBV27|TRBJ2-3|-|few
CASSLFIGSGTDTQYF
TGTGCCAGCAGTTTATTTATTGGGAGTGGGACAGATACGCAGTATTTT
>TRBV2|TRBJ2-5|-|-
CASSRRMETQYF
TGTGCCAGCAGCCGAAGGATGGAGACCCAGTACTTC
>TRBV5-1|TRBJ1-1|TRBD1|-
CASSITQGTSTEAFF
TGCGCCAGCAGTATAACACAGGGGACGAGCACTGAAGCTTTCTTT
>TRBV5-1|TRBJ2-1|-|once
CASRTTLGGTEQFF
TGCGCCAGCAGAACAACTTTAGGGGGGACCGAGCAGTTCTTC
>TRBV28|TRBJ1-1|-|-
CASSLPGFWTEAFF
TGTGCCAGCAGTTTACCGGGCTTTTGGACTGAAGCTTTCTTT
>TRBV28|TRBJ2-7|TRBD1|-
CASGTVAEQYF
TGTGCCTCCGGGACAGTCGCCGAGCAGTACTTC
>TRBV6-6|TRBJ1-4|-|-
CASSAGGVMKLFF
TGTGCCAGCAGCGCGGGGGGAGTAATGAAACTGTTTTTT
>TRBV4-1|TRBJ2-3|-|-
CASSPTLWADTQYF
TGCGCCAGCAGCCCGACTTTGTGGGCAGATACGCAGTATTTT
>TRBV11-2|TRBJ2-5|-|once
CASSLDGPPGETQYF
TGTGCCAGCAGCTTAGACGGGCCCCCTGGGGAGACCCAGTACTTC
>TRBV10-2|TRBJ2-3|-|-
CASSDRRFGTDTQYF
TGCGCCAGCAGTGACAGGAGGTTTGGGACAGATACGCAGTATTTT
>TRBV29-1|TRBJ2-3|TRBD1|-
CSTNRGQGSTDTQYF
TGCAGCACCAACCGGGGACAGGGTAGCACAGATACGCAGTATTTT
>TRBV15|TRBJ2-1|-|-
CATSRDRVGSGPYNEQFF
TGTGCCACCAGCAGAGATCGGGTGGGTAGCGGCCCATACAATGAGCAGTTCTTC
>TRBV4-2|TRBJ2-5|TRBD2|-
CASSQERTSGGGSQETQYF
TGTGCCAGCAGCCAAGAGCGGACTAGCGGGGGAGGGTCCCAAGAGACCCAGTACTTC
>TRBV15|TRBJ2-7|-|-
CATSRGSGGSTYEQYF
TGTGCCACCAGCAGAGGGTCAGGGGGGTCGACCTACGAGCAGTACTTC
>TRBV10-1|TRBJ1-1|-|-
CASRMGVNTEAFF
TGCGCCAGCAGGATGGGGGTGAACACTGAAGCTTTCTTT
>TRBV25-1|TRBJ1-4|TRBD1|once
CASSRQGRRNEKLFF
TGTGCCAGCAGCAGACAGGGAAGGCGAAATGAAAAACTGTTTTTT
>TRBV28|TRBJ2-7|TRBD2|medium-sized
CASQSGSTSYEQYF
TGTGCCAGCCAGAGCGGGAGTACATCCTACGAGCAGTACTTC
>TRBV9|TRBJ1-3|-|-
CASSVGGRSSGNTIYF
TGTGCCAGCAGCGTAGGGGGCAGATCCTCTGGAAACACCATATATTTT
>TRBV28|TRBJ1-5|-|-
CASSLVRVSQPQHF
TGTGCCAGCAGTTTGGTCAGGGTTAGTCAGCCCCAGCATTTT
>TRBV27|TRBJ2-7|-|-
CASSLSVQGHEQYF
TGTGCCAGCAGTTTATCGGTACAGGGCCACGAGCAGTACTTC
>TRBV7-3|TRBJ2-7|-|-
CASSRGAATYEQYF
TGTGCCAGCAGCAGGGGGGCGGCGACCTACGAGCAGTACTTC